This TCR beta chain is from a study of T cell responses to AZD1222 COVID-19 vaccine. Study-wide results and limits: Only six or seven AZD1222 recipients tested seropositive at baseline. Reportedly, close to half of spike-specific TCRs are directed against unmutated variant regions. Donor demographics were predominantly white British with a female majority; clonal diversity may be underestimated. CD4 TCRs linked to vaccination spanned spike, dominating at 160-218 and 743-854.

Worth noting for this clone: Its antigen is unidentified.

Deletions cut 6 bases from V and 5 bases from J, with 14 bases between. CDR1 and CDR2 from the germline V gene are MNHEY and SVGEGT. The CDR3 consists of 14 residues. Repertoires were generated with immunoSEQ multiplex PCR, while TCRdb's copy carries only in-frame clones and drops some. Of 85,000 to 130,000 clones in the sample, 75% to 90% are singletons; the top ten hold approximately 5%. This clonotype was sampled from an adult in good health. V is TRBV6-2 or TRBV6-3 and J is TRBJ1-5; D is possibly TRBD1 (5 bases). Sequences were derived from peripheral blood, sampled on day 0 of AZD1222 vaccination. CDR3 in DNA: TGTGCCAGCAGCCGGGATGGAGGGGATCAGCCCCAGCATTTT. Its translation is CASSRDGGDQPQHF.